This record looks at one T cell receptor (beta chain) sequence and its context. Its antigen is unknown. Trimming removed 6 bases from V and 5 bases from J, with 16 bases in between. Germline V gene lookup returns CDR1 SNHLY and CDR2 FYNNEI. The CDR3 consists of 14 residues. At sampling all donors were nominally healthy, likely with unrecorded immune exposures. This entry comes from a study of cytomegalovirus exposure and HLA in healthy donors. The study's findings and limits: The study labeled 164 TCR beta chains cytomegalovirus-associated.

PCR was performed using 60 Vbeta and 13 Jbeta primers. In the study's own analysis: In a later analysis, the count reached 80 million or so unique TCR beta chains, with about 9.9 million shared. The protocol was immunoSEQ multiplex PCR, while the TCRdb copy is restricted to in-frame clones and leaves out a portion. V and J calls and clone size follow that table, whereas D and trimming were derived from the DNA. Of roughly 120,000 clones in the sample, roughly 70% were seen once. This sequence joins TRBV2 and TRBJ1-2; D possibly corresponds to TRBD1 (6 bases). Source material: PBMCs. This clonotype was obtained from a woman in her thirties in good health and CMV-seronegative. The CDR3, as DNA: TGTGCCAGCAGGTGGGGAGGGGGAGGTTATGGCTACACCTTC. Amino acid sequence: CASRWGGGGYGYTF.